These T cell receptor beta chains were read from a single sample in a study of control samples from healthy donors and cancer patients. The protocol was immunoSEQ multiplex PCR, while the TCRdb copy is restricted to in-frame clones and leaves out a portion. The table lists approximately 80,000 clones, roughly 91% of them singletons. Sample: blood. The receptor set was obtained from a man aged 25-45 years in good health. CDR3s include the opening cysteine and the closing phenylalanine or tryptophan. A D gene is named only where the DNA matches it firmly. Some rows have no size entry. The others give once, few or many, or a class for an expanded clone.

J gene,V gene,clone size,D gene,CDR3 DNA,CDR3 protein
TRBJ1-5,TRBV28,NA,NA,TGTGCCAGCAGTCCTAAGTTCCTGGACAGCCCAAATCAGCCCCAGCATTTT,CASSPKFLDSPNQPQHF
TRBJ2-2,TRBV5-1,NA,NA,TGCGCCAGCAGCTTGGCCCCCACTAACACCGGGGAGCTGTTTTTT,CASSLAPTNTGELFF
TRBJ2-7,TRBV5-6,NA,NA,TGTGCCAGCAGCTTGAAGTTGACAGGAGGCTACGAGCAGTACTTC,CASSLKLTGGYEQYF
TRBJ1-6,TRBV9,NA,NA,TGTGCCAGCAGCACCACCAGGGTCCGTAATTCACCCCTCCACTTT,CASSTTRVRNSPLHF
TRBJ2-7,TRBV10-3,NA,NA,TGTGCCATCAGTCCCACGGGGGAAATATACGAGCAGTACTTC,CAISPTGEIYEQYF
TRBJ2-2,TRBV19,NA,TRBD2,TGTGCCAGTAATACCGGGACTAGCGGCGCCAGGGGGGAGCTGTTTTTT,CASNTGTSGARGELFF
TRBJ2-7,TRBV6-2/TRBV6-3,NA,TRBD2,TGTGCCAGCAGTTACGGGACTAGCGGGGGGAGCTCCTACGAGCAGTACTTC,CASSYGTSGGSSYEQYF
TRBJ1-4,TRBV6-5,NA,NA,TGTGCCAGCAGTCCTACTCGGTGGAGGGAAGAAAAACTGTTTTTT,CASSPTRWREEKLFF
TRBJ2-5,TRBV2,NA,NA,TGTGCCAGCAGTGTTGGTGAGACGTACCAAGAGACCCAGTACTTC,CASSVGETYQETQYF
TRBJ2-5,TRBV6-2/TRBV6-3,NA,NA,TGTGCCAGCAGTCCACCCATCCCGGACGGGGGCGGGGAGACCCAGTACTTC,CASSPPIPDGGGETQYF
TRBJ2-7,TRBV3-1/TRBV3-2,NA,NA,TGTGCCAGCAGCCCTCCTCGTCCTCGGAGCGAGCAGTACTTC,CASSPPRPRSEQYF
TRBJ2-7,TRBV11-2,NA,TRBD1,TGTGCCAGCAGCTATCCGGGACAGGCCTACGAGCAGTACTTC,CASSYPGQAYEQYF
TRBJ2-7,TRBV20-1,NA,NA,TGCAGTGCCATACAGGGAAACGAGCAGTACTTC,CSAIQGNEQYF
TRBJ2-7,TRBV29-1,NA,NA,TGCAGCGTCGCCCGGGACCGAGCCTACGAGCAGTACTTC,CSVARDRAYEQYF
TRBJ2-7,TRBV2,NA,TRBD2,TGTGCCAGCAGCAGCGCTAGCGGGAGATCATACGAGCAGTACTTC,CASSSASGRSYEQYF
TRBJ1-3,TRBV28,NA,NA,TGTGCCAGCAGTCAACTGGAGAGCTCTGGAAACACCATATATTTT,CASSQLESSGNTIYF
TRBJ2-7,TRBV29-1,NA,TRBD1,TGCAGCGTTCAACAGGGGGCGCACGAGCAGTACTTC,CSVQQGAHEQYF
TRBJ2-1,TRBV5-6,NA,TRBD2,TGTGCCAGCGGATCTGGGGCTAGCGGGGACTATGAGCAGTTCTTC,CASGSGASGDYEQFF
TRBJ1-2,TRBV6-6,NA,NA,TGTGCCAGCAGTTACTCCTTGGGAAACTATGGCTACACCTTC,CASSYSLGNYGYTF
TRBJ2-7,TRBV28,NA,NA,TGTGCCAGCAGTGGGGAGGTACTCGGGGGTTACGAGCAGTACTTC,CASSGEVLGGYEQYF
TRBJ2-3,TRBV19,NA,TRBD2,TGTGCCAGTAGCCTTCAACTAGCGGGAGAGGGAGATACGCAGTATTTT,CASSLQLAGEGDTQYF
TRBJ2-5,TRBV10-1,NA,TRBD2,TGCGCCAGCAGCCCCTCGGGTGGCGGGAGGGAAGAGACCCAGTACTTC,CASSPSGGGREETQYF
TRBJ1-1,TRBV19,NA,NA,TGTGCCAGTAGTATGCAGGGTTTTTTCACTGAAGCTTTCTTT,CASSMQGFFTEAFF
TRBJ2-7,TRBV25-1,NA,NA,TGTGCCAGCAGGCTGGGGCAGGGGGGCTACGAGCAGTACTTC,CASRLGQGGYEQYF
TRBJ2-7,TRBV28,once,TRBD1,TGTGCCAGCAGTACGACAGGGGGGAGATACGAGCAGTACTTC,CASSTTGGRYEQYF
TRBJ1-1,TRBV7-9,NA,NA,TGTGCCAGCAGGTCCTCCGGGGGCCCCACTGAAGCTTTCTTT,CASRSSGGPTEAFF
TRBJ2-5,TRBV7-2,NA,NA,TGTGCCAGCAGCTTTACCCTACAGCAGCAAGAGACCCAGTACTTC,CASSFTLQQQETQYF
TRBJ2-7,TRBV6-6,NA,NA,TGTGCCAGCAGTTACCCCGCAGCCTACTCCTACGAGCAGTACTTC,CASSYPAAYSYEQYF
TRBJ2-7,TRBV27,NA,NA,TGTGCCAGCAGTCCCCCAGGGGTCACCTACGAGCAGTACTTC,CASSPPGVTYEQYF
TRBJ2-1,TRBV27,NA,TRBD2,TGTGCCAGCAGTTTCGGGGAAATCGGCGGGGGGGCAGGTGAGCAGTTCTTC,CASSFGEIGGGAGEQFF
TRBJ2-5,TRBV7-9,NA,NA,TGTGCCAGCAGCCGTAAACAGGGCGTGGGAGAGACCCAGTACTTC,CASSRKQGVGETQYF
TRBJ2-1,TRBV11-3,NA,TRBD1,TGTGCCAGCAGCGGGACCGGGACAGGTCGAAATGAGCAGTTCTTC,CASSGTGTGRNEQFF
TRBJ1-2,TRBV6-4,NA,NA,TGTGCCAGCAGTGAGACCCCCCAGCCCTTTAACTATGGCTACACCTTC,CASSETPQPFNYGYTF
TRBJ1-1,TRBV21-1,NA,NA,TGTGCCAGCTGCCCCCCGGGGCGGACTGAAGCTTTCTTT,CASCPPGRTEAFF
TRBJ2-5,TRBV24-1,NA,TRBD1,TGTGCCACCAGTGATCTCAGGGGGCAGAGAGAGACCCAGTACTTC,CATSDLRGQRETQYF
TRBJ2-3,TRBV5-1,NA,TRBD1,TGCGCCAGCAGCTTGGAACCCTTTAGGACAGGGTCAGATACGCAGTATTTT,CASSLEPFRTGSDTQYF
TRBJ1-5,TRBV30,NA,NA,TGTGCCTGGGGTAACCTTGGGAGGCCCCAGCATTTT,CAWGNLGRPQHF
TRBJ2-7,TRBV7-2,NA,TRBD2,TGTGCCAGCAGCTTCACCGGGACTAGCGGGGGGGTCGAGCAGTACTTC,CASSFTGTSGGVEQYF
TRBJ2-7,TRBV13,NA,NA,TGTGCCAGCAGCTTCAGCTACGAGCAGTACTTC,CASSFSYEQYF
TRBJ1-5,TRBV18,NA,NA,TGTGCCAGCTCACCCACGAGTGATAGCAATCAGCCCCAGCATTTT,CASSPTSDSNQPQHF
TRBJ1-2,TRBV7-9,NA,NA,TGTGCCAGCAGCTTACTTGGTGGCTACACCTTC,CASSLLGGYTF
TRBJ2-5,TRBV13,NA,TRBD2,TGTGCCAGCAGCACTACTAGCGGGACACGAGAGACCCAGTACTTC,CASSTTSGTRETQYF
TRBJ2-1,TRBV18,once,NA,TGTGCCAGCTCACCAGCGGACGGTTATGAGCAGTTCTTC,CASSPADGYEQFF
TRBJ2-5,TRBV7-2,once,NA,TGTGCCAGCAGCTTAGTCAAGGGGCTCGGAAAAGAGACCCAGTACTTC,CASSLVKGLGKETQYF
TRBJ2-5,TRBV15,NA,NA,TGTGCCACCAGCAGAGATCCCGGAGAGACCCAGTACTTC,CATSRDPGETQYF
TRBJ2-7,TRBV18,few,TRBD1,TGTGCCAGCTCACCGGGACAGGGCCACCACTTC,CASSPGQGHHF
TRBJ2-1,TRBV5-4,once,TRBD1,TGTGCCAGCAGCCAAGGACAGGGTTACAATGAGCAGTTCTTC,CASSQGQGYNEQFF
TRBJ1-2,TRBV11-2,NA,NA,TGTGCCAGCAGCGCCACTCGGGGGGCGGTTGGCTACACCTTC,CASSATRGAVGYTF
TRBJ2-1,TRBV3-1/TRBV3-2,NA,NA,TGTGCCAGCAGCCAAAGGGGCGGGCCTAGGTATGAGCAGTTCTTC,CASSQRGGPRYEQFF
TRBJ2-2,TRBV4-2,once,TRBD1,TGTGCCAGCAGCCGACCCTGGGACAGATCTTCCACCACCGGGGAGCTGTTTTTT,CASSRPWDRSSTTGELFF
TRBJ2-1,TRBV7-9,once,TRBD2,TGTGCCAGCAGCTTACCTAGCGGGAGGGCCGACAATGAGCAGTTCTTC,CASSLPSGRADNEQFF
TRBJ1-5,TRBV27,NA,TRBD1,TGTGCCAGCAGTTTGTACAGGGGTAATCAGCCCCAGCATTTT,CASSLYRGNQPQHF
TRBJ2-7,TRBV18,NA,TRBD2,TGTGCCAGCTCACCACAACCTACGACTAGCGACTCCTCCTACGAGCAGTACTTC,CASSPQPTTSDSSYEQYF
TRBJ2-7,TRBV6-2/TRBV6-3,NA,NA,TGTGCCAGCAGCGCAGGGGATCGGCTCTCGGGCGAGCAGTACTTC,CASSAGDRLSGEQYF
TRBJ1-2,TRBV3-1/TRBV3-2,NA,NA,TGTGCCAGCAGCCAATCTGGACAGATGAACTATGGCTACACCTTC,CASSQSGQMNYGYTF
TRBJ1-2,TRBV3-1/TRBV3-2,NA,TRBD1,TGTGCCAGCAGCCAAGATTGGACAGGGGGCTTTGGCTACACCTTC,CASSQDWTGGFGYTF